The 2 T cell receptor beta chains reported below all come from one sample, sequenced in a study of blood T cells in healthy people across ages. Alongside a J-beta primer mix, a sample-barcoded 5' primer served in a second PCR lasting roughly 7 to 11 cycles. A single record per CDR3 protein comes from TCRdb applying MiXCR to the 5' RACE reads. Among around 500,000 distinct CDR3 sequences listed, around 50% were seen once. The sample comprised blood. The receptors were sampled from a man of 80 years or more in good health.

This clonotype was seen a single time. The chain joins TRBV7-8 to TRBJ2-2, with 8 bases aligning to TRBD1. J gave up 1 base and V 5 bases, and 12 bases lay outside the gene matches. CDR3 length: 18 amino acids. Germline V gives CDR1 SGHVS, CDR2 FQNEAQ. The CDR3: CASSPRTGPTLNTGELFF. The CDR3 DNA follows: TGTGCCAGCAGCCCCAGGACAGGGCCCACCTTGAACACCGGGGAGCTGTTTTTT.

This rearrangement joins TRBV4-1 to TRBJ2-7; perhaps D is TRBD1 or TRBD2 (5 bases each). Trimming shortened V by 0 bases and J by 2 bases, and 14 bases separated the two germline ends. The germline CDR1 and CDR2 sequences are MGHRA and YSYEKL. There are 16 residues in the CDR3. DNA of the CDR3: TGCGCCAGCAGCCAAGAGGTCGGGACCCTGACCTACGAGCAGTACTTC. Translation: CASSQEVGTLTYEQYF.